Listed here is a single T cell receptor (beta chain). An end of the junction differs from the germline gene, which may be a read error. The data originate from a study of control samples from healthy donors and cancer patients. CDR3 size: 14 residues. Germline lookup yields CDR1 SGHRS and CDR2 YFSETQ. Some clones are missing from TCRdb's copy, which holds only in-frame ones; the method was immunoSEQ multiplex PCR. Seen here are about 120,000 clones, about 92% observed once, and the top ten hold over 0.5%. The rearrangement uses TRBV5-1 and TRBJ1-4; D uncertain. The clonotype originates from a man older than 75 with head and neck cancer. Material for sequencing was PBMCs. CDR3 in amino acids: CASSLTSTSEKLFF. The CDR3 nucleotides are TGCGCCAGCAGCTTGACCTCAACTAGTGAAAAACTGTTTTTT.